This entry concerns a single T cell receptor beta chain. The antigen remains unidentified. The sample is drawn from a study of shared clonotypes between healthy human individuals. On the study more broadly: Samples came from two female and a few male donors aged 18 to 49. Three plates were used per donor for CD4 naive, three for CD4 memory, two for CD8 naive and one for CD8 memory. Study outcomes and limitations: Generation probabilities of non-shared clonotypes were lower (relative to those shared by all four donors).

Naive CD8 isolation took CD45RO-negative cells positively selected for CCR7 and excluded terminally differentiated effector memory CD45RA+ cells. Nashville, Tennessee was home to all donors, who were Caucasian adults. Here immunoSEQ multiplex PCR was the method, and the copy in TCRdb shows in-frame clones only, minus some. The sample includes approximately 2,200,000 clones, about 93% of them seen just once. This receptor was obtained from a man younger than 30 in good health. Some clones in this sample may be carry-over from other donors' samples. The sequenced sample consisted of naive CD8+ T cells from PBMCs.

This CDR3 reads CATSRALSGELFF. In DNA, the CDR3 is TGTGCCACCAGCAGAGCCCTGTCCGGGGAGCTGTTTTTT. V usage is TRBV15 and J usage is TRBJ2-2, with D hard to call. V lost 1 base, J lost 6 bases, and 6 bases lay in between. The V gene's germline CDR1 is LNHNV and CDR2 YYDKDF (reference sequence). This CDR3 spans 13 amino acids.